A selection of T cell receptor beta chains follows, all from one sample in a study of blood T cell repertoires in COVID-19. Assay used: immunoSEQ multiplex PCR; TCRdb lists only in-frame clones, some missing. The sample records nearly 200,000 clones, 70% to 90% being singletons. Input material: peripheral blood. The receptors derive from a woman in her sixties or seventies with acute or convalescent COVID-19. Each CDR3 is given with its conserved first and last residue.

>TRBV19
CASSVSAGQGYGYTF
>TRBV12-3/TRBV12-4
CASSFPGHGEAFF
>TRBV4-2
CASSQEASQTQYF
>TRBV9
CASSARPYTGELFF
>TRBV6-5
CASSSWGDGEQYF
>TRBV7-3
CASSLGPGQETQYF
>TRBV2
CASSGGAGDQPQHF
>TRBV4-2
CASSQDVSNQPQHF
>TRBV7-2
CASSLRTGLRGYTF
>TRBV7-2
CASSFYRASEQYF
>TRBV3-1/TRBV3-2
CASSQGALNSPLHF
>TRBV5-1
CASTLQGPYTGELFF
>TRBV3-1/TRBV3-2
CASSQDRSSGNTIYF
>TRBV4-1
CASEEGETQYF
>TRBV9
CASSPSGTTNTEAFF
>TRBV9
CASSESSGGGNEQFF
>TRBV18
CASSTGGAYGYTF
>TRBV5-1
CASSLAPGGYGNTIYF
>TRBV11-3
CASSLFVGTGRNIQYF
>TRBV4-3
CASSQAPGGLAGGRNEQFF
>TRBV10-3
CAISVSGQSQETQYF
>TRBV27
CASSLSTGYSNQPQHF
>TRBV10-3
CAIRQDSSYNEQFF
>TRBV11-3
CASSLRTVFYEQYF
>TRBV28
CASSSGQGATSNQPQHF
>TRBV3-1/TRBV3-2
CASSQTQGNGYTF
>TRBV28
CASSLPSYGYTF
>TRBV5-1
CASSLLAGARTGELFF
>TRBV4-2
CASSQGGQGLGNTIYF
>TRBV28
CATTGNTEAFF
>TRBV18
CASSPPYRVNQPQHF
>TRBV18
CASSTVTGDQPQHF
>TRBV19
CASSTTGTGANVLTF
>TRBV11-2
CASSLERNTEAFF
>TRBV11-3
CASSWGVGYYTDTQYF
>TRBV12-5
CASGPQGIGYSPLHF
>TRBV27
CASSLEGQGTSPLHF
>TRBV6-2/TRBV6-3
CASSRLAGGRDEQFF
>TRBV19
CASSIAGGISNQPQHF
>TRBV10-3
CASSRGNEQYF
>TRBV7-3
CASSSSGSGVNEQFF
>TRBV4-2
CASSRQRVQAYNEQFF
>TRBV7-5
CVRSLGTYQSYTF
>TRBV28
CASSFRGRALYEQYF
>TRBV7-2
CASSLLRGFEAFF
>TRBV11-2
CASRYSYNTEAFF
>TRBV11-2
CASRAGQGYEQYF
>TRBV5-8
CASSLRGLNTEAFF